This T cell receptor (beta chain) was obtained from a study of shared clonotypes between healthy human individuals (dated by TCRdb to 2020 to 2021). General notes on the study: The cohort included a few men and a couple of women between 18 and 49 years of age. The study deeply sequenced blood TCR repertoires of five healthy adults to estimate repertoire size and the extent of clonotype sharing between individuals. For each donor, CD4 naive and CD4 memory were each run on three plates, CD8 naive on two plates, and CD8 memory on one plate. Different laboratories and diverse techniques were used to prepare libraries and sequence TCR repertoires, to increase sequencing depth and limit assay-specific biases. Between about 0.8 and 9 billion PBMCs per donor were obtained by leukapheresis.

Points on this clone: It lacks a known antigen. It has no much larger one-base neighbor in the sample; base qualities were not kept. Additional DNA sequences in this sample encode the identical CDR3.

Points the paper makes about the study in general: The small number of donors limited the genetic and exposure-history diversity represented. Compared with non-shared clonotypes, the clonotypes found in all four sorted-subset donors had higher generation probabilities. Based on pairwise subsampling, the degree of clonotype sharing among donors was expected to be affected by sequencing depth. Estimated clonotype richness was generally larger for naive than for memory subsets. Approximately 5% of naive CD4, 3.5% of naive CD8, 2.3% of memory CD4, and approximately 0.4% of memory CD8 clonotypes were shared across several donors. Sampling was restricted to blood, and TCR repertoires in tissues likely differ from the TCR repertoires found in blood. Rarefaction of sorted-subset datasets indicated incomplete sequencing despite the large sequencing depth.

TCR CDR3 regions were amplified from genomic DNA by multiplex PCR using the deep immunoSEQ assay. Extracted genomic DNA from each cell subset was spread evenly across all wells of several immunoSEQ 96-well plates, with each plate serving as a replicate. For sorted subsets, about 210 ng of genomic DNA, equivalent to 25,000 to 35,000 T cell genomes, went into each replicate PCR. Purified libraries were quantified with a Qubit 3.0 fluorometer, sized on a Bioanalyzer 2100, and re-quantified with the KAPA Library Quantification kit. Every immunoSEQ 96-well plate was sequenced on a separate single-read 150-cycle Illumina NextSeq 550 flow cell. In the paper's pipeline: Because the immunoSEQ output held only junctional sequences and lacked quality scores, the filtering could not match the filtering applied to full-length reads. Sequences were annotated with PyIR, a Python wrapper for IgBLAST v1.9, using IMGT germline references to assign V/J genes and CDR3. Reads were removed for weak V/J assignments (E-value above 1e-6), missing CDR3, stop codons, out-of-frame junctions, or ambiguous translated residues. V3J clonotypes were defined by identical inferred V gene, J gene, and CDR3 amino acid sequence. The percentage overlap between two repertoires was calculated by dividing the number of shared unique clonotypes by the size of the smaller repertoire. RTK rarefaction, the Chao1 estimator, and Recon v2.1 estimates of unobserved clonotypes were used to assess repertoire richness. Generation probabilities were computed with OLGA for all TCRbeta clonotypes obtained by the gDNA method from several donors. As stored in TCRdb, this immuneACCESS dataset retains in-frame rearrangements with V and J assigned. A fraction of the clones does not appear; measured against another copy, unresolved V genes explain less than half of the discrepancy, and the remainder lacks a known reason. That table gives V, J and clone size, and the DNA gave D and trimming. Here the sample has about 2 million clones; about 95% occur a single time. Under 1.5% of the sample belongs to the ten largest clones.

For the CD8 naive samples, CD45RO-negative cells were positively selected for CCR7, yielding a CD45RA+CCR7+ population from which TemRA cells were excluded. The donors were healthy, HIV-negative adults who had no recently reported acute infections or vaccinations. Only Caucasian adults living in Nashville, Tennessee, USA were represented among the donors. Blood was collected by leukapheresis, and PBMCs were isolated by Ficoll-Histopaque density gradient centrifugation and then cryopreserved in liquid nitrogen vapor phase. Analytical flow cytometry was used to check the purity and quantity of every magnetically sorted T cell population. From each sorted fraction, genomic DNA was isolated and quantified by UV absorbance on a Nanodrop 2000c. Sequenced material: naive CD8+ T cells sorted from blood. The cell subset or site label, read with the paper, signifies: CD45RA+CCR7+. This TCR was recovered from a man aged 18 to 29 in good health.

Read as DNA, the sequence is TGTGCCAGCAGGACGGGCGGAGGCAATCAGCCCCAGCATTTT. It codes for CASRTGGGNQPQHF. This chain joins TRBV27 to TRBJ1-5; the D gene identity is not certain. The CDR3, cysteine through phenylalanine, is 14 amino acids long. CDR3 DNA is the only sequence kept; it has 42 bases, read in frame from the first base. Relative to germline, V is 6 bases shorter and J is 2 bases shorter, with 11 bases between their ends. From a lookup of the germline V gene (reference sequence), CDR1 and CDR2 are MNHEY and SMNVEV.